This T cell receptor (beta chain) was captured in a study of blood T cell repertoires in COVID-19. The CDR3 spans 17 residues. Germline V CDR1 and CDR2: LNHNV, YYDKDF (reference sequence). With V trimmed by 1 base and J by 2 bases, 3 bases remained unmatched. Sequencing was performed with immunoSEQ multiplex PCR; in TCRdb, only in-frame clones are kept and a portion is missing. The top ten hold approximately 1.5% of the sample, which has 130,000 or so clones, roughly 84% seen once. Sequenced material: peripheral blood. This sequence was found in a man between 60 and 70 years old with acute or convalescent COVID-19. V and J are TRBV15 and TRBJ2-3, with TRBD2 matching 13 bases. The CDR3 DNA sequence: TGTGCCACCAGCAGAGGGGGACTAGCGGGACCCACAGATACGCAGTATTTT. The encoded protein is CATSRGGLAGPTDTQYF.